These 2 T cell receptor beta chains were sequenced from one sample in a study of shared T cell receptors in the human thymus. The table came from immunoSEQ multiplex PCR; TCRdb's copy has only in-frame clones and leaves some out. The profile covers some 700,000 clones, with roughly 88% appearing a single time and over 0.008% taken by the ten largest. This sample also belongs to another study, concerning human thymus T cells.

What was sequenced was thymocytes. Receptors originate from a girl in the first two years of life with a congenital heart defect.

This clone showed up just a few times. J is TRBJ1-6 and V is TRBV18; D is unresolved. The V gene's germline CDR1 is KGHSH and CDR2 LQKENI. The CDR3 is 14 residues long. Trimming took off 3 bases at V and 7 bases at J, with 10 bases between the two ends. Here the CDR3 DNA reads TGTGCCAGCTCACCCGGGAGAAAGAATTCACCCCTCCACTTT. Its protein product is CASSPGRKNSPLHF. Based on the CDR3 plus reference TRBV18 and TRBJ1-6, the full variable domain is NAGVMQNPRHLVRRRGQEARLRCSPMKGHSHVYWYRQLPEEGLKFMVYLQKENIIDESGMPKERFSAEFPKEGPSILRIQQVVRGDSAAYFCASSPGRKNSPLHFGNGTRLTVT.

The V and J genes are TRBV7-9 and TRBJ1-2, with 9 bases that match TRBD1. The ends lost 5 bases at V and 5 bases at J; junction bases unmatched: 18. Germline CDR1 reads SEHNR; CDR2 reads FQNEAQ (reference sequence). This CDR3 is built from 18 residues. This CDR3 reads CASSPPRQGGSHVYGYTF. The CDR3 nucleotides are TGTGCCAGCAGCCCTCCCCGACAGGGGGGATCCCATGTGTATGGCTACACCTTC.